Listed below are T cell receptor beta chains from one sample, sequenced in a study of T cells in narcolepsy. The repertoire was sequenced with immunoSEQ multiplex PCR; TCRdb's copy has only in-frame clones and lacks some. The sample lists fewer than 15,000 clones; 70% to 90% were seen once. The sample was CD45RA- memory CD4+ T cells from PBMCs. Source of these receptors: a human donor with narcolepsy. The CDR3 runs from the conserved cysteine through the conserved F or W. D genes are given only for firm matches. Some rows mark clone size as missing; the rest say once, few, many or name a class of expanded clone.

j_gene	abundance	v_gene	d_gene	len	CDR3aa	CDR3nt
TRBJ2-1	.	TRBV15	TRBD1	16	CATSRAMGQFSDEQFF	TGTGCCACCAGCAGAGCCATGGGACAGTTCAGTGATGAGCAGTTCTTC
TRBJ2-1	few	TRBV2	TRBD1	16	CASSEVRGTGENEQFF	TGTGCCAGCAGTGAAGTTCGGGGGACAGGGGAAAATGAGCAGTTCTTC
TRBJ2-7	.	TRBV6-5	TRBD2	13	CASSYSGTYEQYF	TGTGCCAGCAGTTACAGCGGGACCTACGAGCAGTACTTC
TRBJ2-1	.	TRBV2	TRBD2	13	CASRTSGKNEQFF	TGTGCCAGCAGGACTAGCGGGAAGAATGAGCAGTTCTTC
TRBJ2-3	.	TRBV9	TRBD2	15	CASSDSGASTDTQYF	TGTGCCAGCAGCGATAGCGGGGCTAGCACAGATACGCAGTATTTT
TRBJ2-2	.	TRBV5-1	.	13	CASSLGSTGELFF	TGCGCCAGCAGCTTGGGGAGCACCGGGGAGCTGTTTTTT
TRBJ1-1	.	TRBV9	.	16	CASSVAPQGRYTEAFF	TGTGCCAGCAGCGTGGCCCCACAGGGACGTTACACTGAAGCTTTCTTT
TRBJ2-7	.	TRBV7-8	TRBD1	15	CASSDPGQGSHEQYF	TGTGCCAGCAGCGACCCTGGACAGGGATCCCACGAGCAGTACTTC
TRBJ2-6	.	TRBV27	TRBD1	17	CASSRDRGDSGANVLTF	TGTGCCAGCAGTAGAGACAGGGGAGACAGTGGGGCCAACGTCCTGACTTTC
TRBJ2-2	.	TRBV5-1	TRBD2	17	CASSLLSGSSHTGELFF	TGCGCCAGCAGCTTGCTTAGCGGGAGTTCTCACACCGGGGAGCTGTTTTTT
TRBJ2-5	.	TRBV6-6	.	15	CASRPPTGPAETQYF	TGTGCCAGCAGGCCGCCCACAGGGCCCGCAGAGACCCAGTACTTC
TRBJ1-1	.	TRBV7-2	TRBD1	15	CASSLRRGHDTEAFF	TGTGCCAGCAGCCTCCGGAGGGGGCACGACACTGAAGCTTTCTTT
TRBJ2-3	.	TRBV6-5	.	14	CASRKRREANTQYF	TGTGCCAGCAGGAAGAGGAGGGAGGCAAATACGCAGTATTTT
TRBJ1-3	.	TRBV27	TRBD1	19	CASSSRVDRGRLSGNTIYF	TGTGCCAGCAGTAGCCGAGTGGACAGGGGGCGCTTATCTGGAAACACCATATATTTT
TRBJ1-3	.	TRBV11-2	.	16	CASSSPRGGRRNTIYF	TGTGCCAGCAGCTCCCCTAGGGGGGGACGAAGAAACACCATATATTTT
TRBJ1-4	few	TRBV4-1	.	12	CASSRGYEKLFF	TGCGCCAGCAGCCGGGGCTATGAAAAACTGTTTTTT
TRBJ1-4	.	TRBV9	.	14	CASSVAPRGEKLFF	TGTGCCAGCAGCGTAGCTCCCAGGGGCGAAAAACTGTTTTTT
TRBJ2-1	.	TRBV6-5	.	15	CASSYGPGSYNEQFF	TGTGCCAGCAGTTACGGGCCGGGATCCTACAATGAGCAGTTCTTC
TRBJ1-2	.	TRBV29-1	TRBD1	12	CSVATGPLGYTF	TGCAGCGTGGCGACAGGGCCTTTAGGCTACACCTTC
TRBJ2-3	.	TRBV10-2	TRBD2	18	CASSESRRGLEGTDTQYF	TGCGCCAGCAGTGAGAGTCGTCGGGGACTAGAGGGCACAGATACGCAGTATTTT
TRBJ1-2	once	TRBV9	.	13	CASTDSANYGYTF	TGTGCCAGCACAGACAGTGCTAACTATGGCTACACCTTC
TRBJ2-5	.	TRBV4-1	TRBD2	19	CASSQIWASGSASQETQYF	TGCGCCAGCAGCCAAATCTGGGCTAGCGGGAGTGCAAGCCAAGAGACCCAGTACTTC
TRBJ2-4	.	TRBV28	.	14	CASSFPGLKNIQYF	TGTGCCAGCAGTTTCCCGGGACTTAAAAACATTCAGTACTTC
TRBJ2-7	.	TRBV27	TRBD1	15	CASRRRQTGQYEQYF	TGTGCCAGCAGAAGACGACAGACAGGGCAGTACGAGCAGTACTTC
TRBJ2-7	.	TRBV5-5	.	14	CASSLTGELVEQYF	TGTGCCAGCAGCTTAACGGGAGAGCTCGTCGAGCAGTACTTC
TRBJ1-2	.	TRBV28	.	14	CATITTIGGDGYTF	TGTGCCACCATAACCACCATAGGGGGGGATGGCTACACCTTC
TRBJ2-3	.	TRBV10-1	.	15	CASSEPSASPDTQYF	TGCGCCAGCAGTGAGCCTTCGGCTAGCCCAGATACGCAGTATTTT
TRBJ1-4	.	TRBV4-1	.	16	CASSRQDLVEAGLLFF	TGCGCCAGCAGCCGGCAAGATCTTGTTGAGGCAGGGTTGCTGTTTTTT
TRBJ2-3	.	TRBV15	.	18	CATSSPGSTLPLGDTQYF	TGTGCCACCAGCAGCCCCGGGTCGACTCTACCACTTGGAGATACGCAGTATTTT
TRBJ2-3	.	TRBV9	.	14	CASSVVPSPDTQYF	TGTGCCAGCAGCGTAGTTCCTAGCCCAGATACGCAGTATTTT
TRBJ1-5	few	TRBV21-1	.	12	CASSKGGQPQHF	TGTGCCAGCAGCAAAGGAGGTCAGCCCCAGCATTTT
TRBJ2-5	.	TRBV29-1	.	12	CSVDGLGETQYF	TGCAGCGTGGACGGACTGGGGGAGACCCAGTACTTC
TRBJ1-2	.	TRBV28	TRBD1	16	CASSETGQGGNYGYTF	TGTGCCAGCAGTGAGACGGGACAGGGAGGTAACTATGGCTACACCTTC
TRBJ1-1	.	TRBV9	.	15	CASSPRVSRVPEAFF	TGTGCCAGCAGCCCCCGGGTCTCTCGGGTCCCTGAAGCTTTCTTT
TRBJ2-3	once	TRBV29-1	.	11	CSADSGSTQYF	TGCAGCGCGGATTCCGGGAGTACGCAGTATTTT
TRBJ2-2	.	TRBV7-6	TRBD1	16	CASSFSGTGNTGELFF	TGTGCCAGCAGCTTTTCCGGGACAGGGAACACCGGGGAGCTGTTTTTT
TRBJ2-7	.	TRBV7-8	TRBD2	17	CASSLARTSTISYEQYF	TGTGCCAGCAGCTTAGCGCGGACTAGCACAATCTCCTACGAGCAGTACTTC
TRBJ2-3	few	TRBV30	TRBD2	16	CAWSVGLAGGGDTQYF	TGTGCCTGGAGTGTCGGACTAGCGGGAGGGGGGGATACGCAGTATTTT
TRBJ2-7	.	TRBV5-4	TRBD2	16	CASRTGTSGRSHEQYF	TGTGCCAGCAGGACCGGGACTAGCGGGAGATCCCACGAGCAGTACTTC
TRBJ2-5	.	TRBV30	.	15	CAWSGGGKGEETQYF	TGTGCCTGGAGCGGCGGAGGGAAAGGGGAAGAGACCCAGTACTTC
TRBJ2-1	.	TRBV5-1	.	14	CASSPGAPPNEQFF	TGCGCCAGCAGCCCTGGAGCCCCACCAAATGAGCAGTTCTTC
TRBJ2-7	.	TRBV7-9	TRBD2	15	CASSLIFGGGDEQYF	TGTGCCAGCAGCCTTATTTTTGGTGGGGGGGACGAGCAGTACTTC
TRBJ1-1	.	TRBV28	.	14	CASKYQRADVKAFF	TGTGCCAGTAAGTATCAGCGAGCCGACGTAAAAGCTTTCTTT
TRBJ1-1	.	TRBV29-1	.	14	CSVHGRTLNTEAFF	TGCAGCGTTCACGGAAGGACTTTGAACACTGAAGCTTTCTTT
TRBJ1-3	.	TRBV19	TRBD1	17	CASTPGGTPGSGNTIYF	TGTGCCAGTACCCCAGGGGGGACACCAGGCTCTGGAAACACCATATATTTT
TRBJ2-7	.	TRBV7-3	TRBD2	16	CASSPTGAGGPREQYF	TGTGCCAGCAGCCCTACTGGTGCGGGAGGGCCTCGCGAGCAGTACTTC